Following are 14 T cell receptor beta chains from one sample sequenced in a study of blood T cell repertoires in COVID-19. Measured with immunoSEQ multiplex PCR; TCRdb has only the in-frame clones, and not every one. The sample consists of under 200,000 clones, more than 70% of them appearing once. The sample was PBMCs or T cells enriched from blood (not recorded which). Receptor source: a man in his fifties or sixties who had recovered from COVID-19.

This chain links TRBV28 with TRBJ2-7, with D possibly TRBD2 on 6 matching bases. V was clipped by 6 bases and J by 0 bases, with 12 bases between them. This CDR3 is built from 14 residues. Germline assignment: CDR1 MDHEN and CDR2 SYDVKM. CDR3 region: CASRPRRGSYEQYF. CDR3 coding DNA: TGTGCCAGCAGGCCGCGGCGGGGCTCCTACGAGCAGTACTTC.

V gene TRBV11-2 combines with J gene TRBJ2-3; D may be TRBD1 (5 bases). CDR3 length: 15 amino acids. With 5 bases removed from V and 4 bases from J, the gap between germline ends came to 16 bases. Germline V gives CDR1 SGHAT, CDR2 FQNNGV. CDR3 loop: CASSLPGAAADTQYF. DNA for the CDR3: TGTGCCAGCAGCCTACCTGGGGCGGCTGCAGATACGCAGTATTTT.

The chain couples TRBV7-3 to TRBJ2-2; 11 bases match TRBD2. V was pared by 4 bases and J by 7 bases, with 14 bases of the junction left unmatched. Germline V lookup: CDR1 SGHTA, CDR2 FQGTGA. The CDR3 spans 18 residues. The CDR3 loop reads CASSSQASGRLLGGELFF. The CDR3 bases are TGTGCCAGCAGCTCCCAAGCTAGCGGGAGGCTCCTAGGCGGGGAGCTGTTTTTT. The full variable domain, completed using reference TRBV7-3 and TRBJ2-2, is GAGVSQTPSNKVTEKGKYVELRCDPISGHTALYWYRQSLGQGPEFLIYFQGTGAADDSGLPNDRFFAVRPEGSVSTLKIQRTERGDSAVYLCASSSQASGRLLGGELFFGEGSRLTVL.

V gene TRBV25-1 combines with J gene TRBJ2-7, with 8 bases lining up with TRBD1. This CDR3 contains 16 residues. The ends lost 2 bases at V and 0 bases at J; junction bases unmatched: 6. Germline CDR1 MGHDK, CDR2 SYGVNS. The CDR3 DNA reads TGTGCCAGCAGTGAAATACGGGGACAGGTCTCCTACGAGCAGTACTTC. This codes for CASSEIRGQVSYEQYF.

This clone was detected only a few times. The chain carries TRBV7-3 and TRBJ2-6; possible D gene TRBD1, 5 bases. The CDR3 contains 16 residues. Germline-derived CDR1 and CDR2 are SGHTA and FQGTGA. Trimming left V 5 bases short and J 10 bases short, with 21 bases between. The chain's CDR3 is CASSPTRAGSRNVLTF. The CDR3, as DNA: TGTGCCAGCAGCCCAACCCGAGCAGGGTCCCGGAACGTCCTGACTTTC.

The rearrangement links TRBV28 to TRBJ2-5; 13 bases match TRBD2. The CDR3 is made up of 15 amino acids. V trimming: 6 bases; J trimming: 7 bases; junction bases outside the gene matches: 8. From germline, CDR1 is MDHEN and CDR2 SYDVKM. CDR3 in DNA: TGTGCCAGCAGAGCCGGGACTAGCGGGACTCCGACCCAGTACTTC. This encodes CASRAGTSGTPTQYF.

The V gene is TRBV11-3, the J gene TRBJ2-1; the D gene is possibly TRBD1 (6 bases). CDR1 SGHNT and CDR2 YENEEA come from the germline V gene. There are 15 residues in the CDR3. V lost 5 bases, J lost 0 bases, and 11 bases lay in between. DNA for the CDR3: TGTGCCAGCAGCAGAGACAGGCGCTCCTACAATGAGCAGTTCTTC. It specifies CASSRDRRSYNEQFF.

The V call is TRBV4-2, the J call TRBJ1-5; perhaps TRBD1 as D (6 bases). V lost 0 bases, J lost 6 bases, and 12 bases lay in between. Germline-derived CDR1 and CDR2 are LGHNA and YNFKEQ. This CDR3 spans 15 amino acids. CDR3 nucleotide sequence: TGTGCCAGCAGCCAAGATCTGGGGGCCGTTCAGCCCCAGCATTTT. Its translation: CASSQDLGAVQPQHF.

V usage is TRBV30 and J usage is TRBJ2-3, with D unclear. The V and J ends lost 5 bases and 6 bases respectively, with 9 bases between them. The CDR3 is 11 residues long. Germline CDR1 reads GTSNPN; CDR2 reads SVGIG (reference sequence). The CDR3 protein is CAWANGDTQYF. The CDR3 DNA follows: TGTGCCTGGGCAAACGGGGATACGCAGTATTTT.

The chain recombines TRBV5-8 with TRBJ2-5; 7 bases match TRBD1. The junction had 3 bases not matched to a gene; V was cut back by 4 bases and J by 3 bases. There are 13 residues in the CDR3. Germline assignment: CDR1 SGHTS and CDR2 YDEGEE. CDR3 region: CASSKQGEETQYF. CDR3 nucleotide sequence: TGTGCCAGCAGCAAGCAGGGGGAAGAGACCCAGTACTTC.

The J gene is TRBJ2-2, the V gene TRBV28, with TRBD2 identical over 8 bases. The CDR3 consists of 15 residues. Germline CDR1 and CDR2: MDHEN and SYDVKM. Trimming took 2 bases from V and 5 from J; bases not matched to a gene: 4. The CDR3 spells CASSLAGGWTGELFF. The CDR3 coding sequence is TGTGCCAGCAGTTTAGCGGGGGGATGGACCGGGGAGCTGTTTTTT.

The chain joins TRBV13 to TRBJ1-1; 9 bases are a match to TRBD1. This CDR3 spans 16 amino acids. V was pared by 5 bases and J by 0 bases, with 7 bases of the junction left unmatched. Germline CDR1 is PRHDT and CDR2 is FYEKMQ (reference sequence). CDR3 DNA sequence: TGTGCCAGCAGCGTTGGGACAGGGCGATTGAACACTGAAGCTTTCTTT. Amino acid sequence: CASSVGTGRLNTEAFF.

The V call is TRBV6-5, the J call TRBJ2-3, with TRBD1 identical over 8 bases. Trimming took 6 bases from V and 6 from J; bases not matched to a gene: 2. In germline, CDR1 is MNHEY, CDR2 SVGAGI. The CDR3 consists of 12 residues. The CDR3 here is CASRQGADTQYF. The CDR3 region has the DNA TGTGCCAGCAGGCAGGGGGCTGATACGCAGTATTTT.

The gene calls are TRBV3-1 (or the pseudogene TRBV3-2) and TRBJ2-7, with a possible D match to TRBD2 (6 bases). Trimming left V 1 base short and J 9 bases short, with 22 bases between. From germline, CDR1 is LGHDT and CDR2 YNNKEL (reference sequence). This CDR3 is 16 amino acids long. CDR3 sequence: CASSQAFKQGGGGQYF. DNA of the CDR3: TGTGCCAGCAGCCAAGCGTTCAAGCAGGGAGGAGGTGGGCAGTACTTC.